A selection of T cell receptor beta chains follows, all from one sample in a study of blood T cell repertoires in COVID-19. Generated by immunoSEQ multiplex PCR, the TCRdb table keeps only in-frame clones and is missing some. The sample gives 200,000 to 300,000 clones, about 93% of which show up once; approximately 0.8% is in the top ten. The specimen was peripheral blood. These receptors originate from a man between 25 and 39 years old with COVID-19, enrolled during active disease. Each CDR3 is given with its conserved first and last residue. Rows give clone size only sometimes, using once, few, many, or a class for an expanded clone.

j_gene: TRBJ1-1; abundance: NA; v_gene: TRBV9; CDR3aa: CASGRGDAEAFF
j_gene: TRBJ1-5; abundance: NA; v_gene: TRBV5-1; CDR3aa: CASSLQGGNNQPQHF
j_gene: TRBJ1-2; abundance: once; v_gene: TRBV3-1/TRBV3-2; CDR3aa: CASSREGTNYGYTF
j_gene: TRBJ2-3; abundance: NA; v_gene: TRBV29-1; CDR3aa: CSAAPATDTDTQYF
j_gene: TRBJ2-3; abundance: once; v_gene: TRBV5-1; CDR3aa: CASSSGTNTDTQYF
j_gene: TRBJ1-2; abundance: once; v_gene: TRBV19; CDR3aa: CASSIGQGLGDGYTF
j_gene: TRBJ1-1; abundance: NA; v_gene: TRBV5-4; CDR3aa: CASSVHRDPKTEAFF
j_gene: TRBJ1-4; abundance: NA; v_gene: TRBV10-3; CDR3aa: CAISLQGGNEKLFF
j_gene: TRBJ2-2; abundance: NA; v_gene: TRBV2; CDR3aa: CASRAGSNTGELFF
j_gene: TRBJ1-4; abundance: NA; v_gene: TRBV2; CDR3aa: CAGRTGDSTNEKLFF
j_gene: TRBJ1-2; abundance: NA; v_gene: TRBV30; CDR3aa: CAWSVRPLGLRASGYTF
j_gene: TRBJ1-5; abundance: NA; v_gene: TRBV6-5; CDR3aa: CASRSSGSSNQPQHF
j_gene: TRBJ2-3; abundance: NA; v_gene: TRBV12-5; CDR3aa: CASGGGDTQYF
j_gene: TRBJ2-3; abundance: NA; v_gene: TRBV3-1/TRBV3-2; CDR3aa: CASSQGSSDTQYF
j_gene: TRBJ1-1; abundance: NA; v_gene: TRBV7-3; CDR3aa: CASSRQGWNTEAFF
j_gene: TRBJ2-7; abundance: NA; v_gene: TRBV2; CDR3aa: CASSGGPYEQYF
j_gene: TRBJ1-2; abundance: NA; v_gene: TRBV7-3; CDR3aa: CASSLSGQGSDYGYTF
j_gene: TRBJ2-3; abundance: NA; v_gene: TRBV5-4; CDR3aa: CASSLGWAPADTQYF
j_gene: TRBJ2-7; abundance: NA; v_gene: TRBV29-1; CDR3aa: CSVVGWGSSSYEQYF
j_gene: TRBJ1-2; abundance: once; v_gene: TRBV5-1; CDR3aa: CASSPAGGNYGYTF
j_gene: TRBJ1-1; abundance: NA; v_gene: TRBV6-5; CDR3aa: CASRGVNTEAFF
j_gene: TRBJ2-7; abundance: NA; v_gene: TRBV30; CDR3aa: CAWSVQIHEQYF
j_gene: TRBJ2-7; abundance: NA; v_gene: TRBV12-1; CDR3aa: CASSLNPGQEYEQYF
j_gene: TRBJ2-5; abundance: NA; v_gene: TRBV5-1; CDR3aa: CASSLGVETQYF
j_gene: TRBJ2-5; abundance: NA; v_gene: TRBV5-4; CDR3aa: CASSSRTVETQYF
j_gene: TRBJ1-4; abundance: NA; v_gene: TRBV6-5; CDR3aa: CASSYGVATNEKLFF
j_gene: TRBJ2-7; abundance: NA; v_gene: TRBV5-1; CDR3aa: CASSFGDYEQYF
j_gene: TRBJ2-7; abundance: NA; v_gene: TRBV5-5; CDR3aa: CASTPGTSGYEQYF
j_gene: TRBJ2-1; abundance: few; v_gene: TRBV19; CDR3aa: CASSFRLAGAHYYEQFF
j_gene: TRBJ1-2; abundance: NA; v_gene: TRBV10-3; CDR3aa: CAISPSVGGGVSNYGYTF
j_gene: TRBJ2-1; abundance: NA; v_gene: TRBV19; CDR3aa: CAGGKGNEQFF
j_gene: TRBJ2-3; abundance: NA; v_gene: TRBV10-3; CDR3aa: CAISDPKTGGSDTQYF
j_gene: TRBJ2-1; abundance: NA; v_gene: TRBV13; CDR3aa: CASSWGRGNEQFF
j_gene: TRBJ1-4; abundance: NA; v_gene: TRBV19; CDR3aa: CASSIRLRARQATNEKLFF
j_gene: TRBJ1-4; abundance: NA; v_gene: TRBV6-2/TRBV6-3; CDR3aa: CASSTYRDYNEKLFF
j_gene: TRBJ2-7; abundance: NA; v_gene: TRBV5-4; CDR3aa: CASSSWGTSGGTGEQYF
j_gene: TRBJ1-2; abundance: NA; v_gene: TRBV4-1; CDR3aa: CASSRLPGQGIDGYTF
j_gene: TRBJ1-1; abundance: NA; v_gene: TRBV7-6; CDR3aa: CASSLVGEGESKAFF
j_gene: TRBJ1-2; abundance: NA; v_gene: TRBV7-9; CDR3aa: CASSPPGGQGAYGYTF
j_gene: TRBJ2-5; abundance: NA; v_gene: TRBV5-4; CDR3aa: CASSSGLALETQYF
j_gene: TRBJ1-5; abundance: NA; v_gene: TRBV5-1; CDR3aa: CASSLTAQGQPQHF
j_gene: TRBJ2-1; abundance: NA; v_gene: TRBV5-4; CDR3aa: CASSPGLAGAMGNEQFF
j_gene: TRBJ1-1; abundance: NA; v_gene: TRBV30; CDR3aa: CAWSVGQYSTEAFF